This TCR beta chain was profiled in a study of cytomegalovirus exposure and HLA in healthy donors. Study at large: HLA-typed donors contributed approximately 92 million unique TCRs, which were held in an early data release.

Germline trimming cut 4 bases from V and 10 bases from J; bases unmatched to any gene: 2. The CDR3 is made up of 13 amino acids. The germline CDR1 and CDR2 sequences are SGHTA and FQGTGA. Primers for the PCR totalled 60 Vbeta and 13 Jbeta. Some clones are missing from TCRdb's copy, which holds only in-frame ones; the method was immunoSEQ multiplex PCR. The sample shows fewer than 250,000 clones, about four fifths of them seen only once. Study conclusions and caveats: Later on, an analysis showed TCR association rates differing by HLA locus, with DRB1 the most and HLA-C the fewest.

Concerning this clone itself: Its target is unknown.

Samples came from healthy bone marrow donors. The sequence derives from a woman aged 45-59 years in good health and CMV-seropositive. The rearrangement uses TRBV7-3 and TRBJ2-1; 12 nucleotides match TRBD2. Sequenced input: PBMCs. The CDR3 sequence is CASSSTSGGEQFF. The CDR3 nucleotides read TGTGCCAGCAGCTCGACTAGCGGGGGCGAGCAGTTCTTC.